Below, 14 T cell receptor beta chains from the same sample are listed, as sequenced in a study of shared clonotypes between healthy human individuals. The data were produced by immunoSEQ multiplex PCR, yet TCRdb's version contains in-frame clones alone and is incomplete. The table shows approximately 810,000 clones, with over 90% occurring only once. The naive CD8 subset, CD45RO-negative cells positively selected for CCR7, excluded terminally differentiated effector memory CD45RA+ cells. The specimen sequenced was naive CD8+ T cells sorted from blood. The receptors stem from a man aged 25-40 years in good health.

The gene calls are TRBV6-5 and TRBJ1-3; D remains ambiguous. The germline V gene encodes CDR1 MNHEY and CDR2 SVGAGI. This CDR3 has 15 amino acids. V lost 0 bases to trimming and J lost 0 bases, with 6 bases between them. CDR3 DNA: TGTGCCAGCAGTTACTCGATCCTCTCTGGAAACACCATATATTTT. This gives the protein CASSYSILSGNTIYF.

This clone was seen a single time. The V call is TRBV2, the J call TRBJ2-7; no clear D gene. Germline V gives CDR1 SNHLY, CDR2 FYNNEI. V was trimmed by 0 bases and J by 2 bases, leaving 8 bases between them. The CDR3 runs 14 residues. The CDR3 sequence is CASSEAPGAYEQYF. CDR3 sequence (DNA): TGTGCCAGCAGTGAAGCCCCAGGCGCCTACGAGCAGTACTTC.

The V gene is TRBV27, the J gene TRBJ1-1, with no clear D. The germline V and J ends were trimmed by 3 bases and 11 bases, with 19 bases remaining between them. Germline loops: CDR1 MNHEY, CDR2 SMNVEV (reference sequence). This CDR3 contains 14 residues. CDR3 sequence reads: CASSFLPGSLGAFF. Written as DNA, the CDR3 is TGTGCCAGCAGTTTCTTACCGGGAAGCCTGGGGGCTTTCTTT.

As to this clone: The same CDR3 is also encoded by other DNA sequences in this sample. The CDR3 reads CASSGSSYNEQFF. In DNA, the CDR3 is TGTGCCAGCAGCGGGAGCTCCTACAATGAGCAGTTCTTC. This chain uses TRBV2 with TRBJ2-1, with D possibly being TRBD2 (6 bases). The ends were cut back, 6 bases at V and 0 bases at J, with 6 bases in the middle. Germline lookup yields CDR1 SNHLY and CDR2 FYNNEI. The CDR3 has 13 residues.

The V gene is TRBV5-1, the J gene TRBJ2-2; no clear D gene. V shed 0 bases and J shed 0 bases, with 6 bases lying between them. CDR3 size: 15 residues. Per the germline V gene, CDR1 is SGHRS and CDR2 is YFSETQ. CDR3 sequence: CASSLARSNTGELFF. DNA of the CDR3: TGCGCCAGCAGCTTGGCAAGATCGAACACCGGGGAGCTGTTTTTT.

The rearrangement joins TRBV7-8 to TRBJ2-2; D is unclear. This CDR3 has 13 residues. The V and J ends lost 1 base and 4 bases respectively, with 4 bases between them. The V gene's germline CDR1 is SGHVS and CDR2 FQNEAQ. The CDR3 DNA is TGTGCCAGCAGCTTAGGGGGCACCGGGGAGCTGTTTTTT. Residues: CASSLGGTGELFF.

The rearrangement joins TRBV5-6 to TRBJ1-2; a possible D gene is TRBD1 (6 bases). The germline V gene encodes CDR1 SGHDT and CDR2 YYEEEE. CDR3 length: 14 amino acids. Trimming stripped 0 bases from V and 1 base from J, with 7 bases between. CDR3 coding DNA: TGTGCCAGCAGCTTGGGGGACATTAACTATGGCTACACCTTC. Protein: CASSLGDINYGYTF.

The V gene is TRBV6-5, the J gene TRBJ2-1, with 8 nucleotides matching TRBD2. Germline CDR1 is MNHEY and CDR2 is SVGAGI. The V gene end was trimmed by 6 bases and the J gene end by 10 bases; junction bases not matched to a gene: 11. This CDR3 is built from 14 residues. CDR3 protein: CASRNIAGPEEQFF. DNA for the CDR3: TGTGCCAGCAGGAACATAGCGGGGCCTGAAGAGCAGTTCTTC.

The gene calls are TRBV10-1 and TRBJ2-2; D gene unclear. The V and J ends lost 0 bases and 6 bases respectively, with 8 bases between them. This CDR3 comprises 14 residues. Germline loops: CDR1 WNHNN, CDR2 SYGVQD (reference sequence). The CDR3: CASSESDIAGELFF. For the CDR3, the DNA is TGCGCCAGCAGTGAGTCAGACATCGCCGGGGAGCTGTTTTTT.

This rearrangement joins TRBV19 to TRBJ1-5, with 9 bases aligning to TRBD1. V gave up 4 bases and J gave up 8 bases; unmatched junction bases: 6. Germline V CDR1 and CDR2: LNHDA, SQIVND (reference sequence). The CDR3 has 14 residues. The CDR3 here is CASSTTGGQEPQHF. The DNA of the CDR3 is TGTGCCAGTAGTACCACAGGGGGCCAGGAGCCCCAGCATTTT.

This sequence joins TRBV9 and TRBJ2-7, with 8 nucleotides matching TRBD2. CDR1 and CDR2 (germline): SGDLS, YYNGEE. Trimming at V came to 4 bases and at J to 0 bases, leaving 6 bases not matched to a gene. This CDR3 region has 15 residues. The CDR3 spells CASSPSGRSSYEQYF. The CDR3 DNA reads TGTGCCAGCAGCCCGAGCGGGAGAAGCTCCTACGAGCAGTACTTC.

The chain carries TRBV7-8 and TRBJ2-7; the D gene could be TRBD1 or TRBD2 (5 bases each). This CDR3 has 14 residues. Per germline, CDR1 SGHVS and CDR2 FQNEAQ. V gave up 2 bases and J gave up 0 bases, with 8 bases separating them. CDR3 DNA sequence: TGTGCCAGCAGCTTATGGGACCTCTCCTACGAGCAGTACTTC. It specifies CASSLWDLSYEQYF.

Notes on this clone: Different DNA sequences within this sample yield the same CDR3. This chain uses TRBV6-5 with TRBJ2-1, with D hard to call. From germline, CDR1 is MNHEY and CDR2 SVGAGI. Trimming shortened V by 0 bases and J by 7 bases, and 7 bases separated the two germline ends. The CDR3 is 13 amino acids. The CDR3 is CASSYSSGNEQFF. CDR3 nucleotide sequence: TGTGCCAGCAGTTACTCGAGTGGAAATGAGCAGTTCTTC.

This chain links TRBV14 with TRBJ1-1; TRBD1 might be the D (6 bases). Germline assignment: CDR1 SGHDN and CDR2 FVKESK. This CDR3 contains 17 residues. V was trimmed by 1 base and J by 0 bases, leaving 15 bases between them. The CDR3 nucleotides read TGTGCCAGCAGCCAAGCGCCGGACAGTCTCATGAACACTGAAGCTTTCTTT. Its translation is CASSQAPDSLMNTEAFF.